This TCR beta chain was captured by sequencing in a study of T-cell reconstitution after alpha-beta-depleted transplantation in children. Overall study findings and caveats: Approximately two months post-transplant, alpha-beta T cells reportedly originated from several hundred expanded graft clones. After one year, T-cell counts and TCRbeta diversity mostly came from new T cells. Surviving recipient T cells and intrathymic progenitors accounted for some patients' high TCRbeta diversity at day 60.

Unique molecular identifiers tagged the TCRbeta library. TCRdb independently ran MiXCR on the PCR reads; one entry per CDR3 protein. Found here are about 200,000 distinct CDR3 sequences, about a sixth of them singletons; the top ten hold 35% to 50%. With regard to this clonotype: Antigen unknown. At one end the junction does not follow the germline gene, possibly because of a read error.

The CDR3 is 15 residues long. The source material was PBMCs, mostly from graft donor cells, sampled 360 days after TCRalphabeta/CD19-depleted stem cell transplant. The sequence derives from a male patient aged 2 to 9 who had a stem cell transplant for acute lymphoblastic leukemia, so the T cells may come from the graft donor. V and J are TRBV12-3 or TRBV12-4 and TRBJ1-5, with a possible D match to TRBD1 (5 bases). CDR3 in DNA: TGTGCCAACAGTTTAGAATCAGGGAACAATCAGCCCCAGCATTTT. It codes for CANSLESGNNQPQHF.